This T cell receptor beta chain was observed in a study of blood T cell repertoires in COVID-19. At the level of the study: Before being deemed recovered, Cohort 3 donors had two negative PCRs, clearance, or symptom resolution. T cells, B-cell-depleted T cells, or PBMCs provided the cDNA or gDNA that served as material. The United States, Italy and Spain were the sources of the acute and convalescent COVID-19 samples.

The table came from immunoSEQ multiplex PCR; TCRdb's copy has only in-frame clones and leaves some out. The sample lists about 400,000 clones; around 87% were seen once. This study enrolled people aged 18 to 89 from 20 to 25 US geographic areas. V lost 2 bases and J 6 bases, leaving 8 bases between the germline ends. CDR3 size: 13 residues. CDR1 is MNHNS and CDR2 is SASEGT in the germline V gene. The gene calls are TRBV6-1 and TRBJ1-5, with D unclear. The sample consisted of PBMCs or T cells enriched from blood (not recorded which). This receptor was identified in a man aged 40-49 years in a cohort exposed to, infected with or recovered from COVID-19 (not recorded which). The CDR3 loop reads CASSERDSQPQHF. Written as DNA, the CDR3 is TGTGCCAGCAGTGAACGGGATAGTCAGCCCCAGCATTTT.